Listed below are T cell receptor beta chains from one sample, sequenced in a study of graft-versus-host responses after intestinal transplantation. What these receptors recognize is not known. Produced via immunoSEQ multiplex PCR; TCRdb's table is partial and in-frame only. The sample includes over 100,000 clones, 90% to 95% of them seen just once. The source material was unstimulated CD4+ T cells sorted from spleen or lymph node cells, sampled before intestinal transplant. Every receptor here comes from a human donor who received an intestinal transplant. CDR3s include the opening cysteine and the closing phenylalanine or tryptophan. A D gene is named only where the DNA matches it firmly. Clone size, where shown, is once, few, many, or a class for clones that have expanded.

clone_size d_call j_call v_call cdr3_aa cdr3_nt
. . TRBJ2-1 TRBV29-1 CSVDFAPGEQFF TGCAGCGTTGACTTTGCCCCCGGAGAGCAGTTCTTC
. TRBD1 TRBJ1-2 TRBV28 CASSPGQGTGGYTF TGTGCCAGCAGTCCGGGACAGGGGACAGGAGGCTACACCTTC
. . TRBJ2-3 TRBV5-6 CASSTGLDTQYF TGTGCCAGCAGTACAGGGTTGGATACGCAGTATTTT
. TRBD1 TRBJ1-1 TRBV10-3 CAIRGQGAVTEAFF TGTGCCATCAGGGGACAGGGGGCAGTCACTGAAGCTTTCTTT
. . TRBJ2-7 TRBV7-2 CASSLERGRGAEQYF TGTGCCAGCAGCTTAGAGAGGGGGCGCGGGGCCGAGCAGTACTTC
. TRBD1 TRBJ2-1 TRBV14 CASSRDRRNNEQFF TGTGCCAGCAGCCGGGACAGGCGGAATAATGAGCAGTTCTTC
. . TRBJ1-2 TRBV6-6 CASFLSGREYGYTF TGTGCCAGCTTCCTATCAGGCAGGGAGTATGGCTACACCTTC
. . TRBJ2-1 TRBV7-9 CASTRGENNEQFF TGTGCCAGCACGAGGGGAGAAAACAATGAGCAGTTCTTC
few . TRBJ2-2 TRBV5-1 CASSFNSGELFF TGCGCCAGCAGCTTTAACTCCGGGGAGCTGTTTTTT
. . TRBJ2-1 TRBV9 CASSVASSLGNEQFF TGTGCCAGCAGCGTAGCTAGCAGTTTGGGTAATGAGCAGTTCTTC
. . TRBJ2-7 TRBV6-5 CASSYSYRYEQYF TGTGCCAGCAGTTACTCGTACAGGTACGAGCAGTACTTC
. . TRBJ1-2 TRBV2 CASSPKGGSNYGYTF TGTGCCAGCAGCCCCAAAGGGGGATCTAACTATGGCTACACCTTC
few . TRBJ2-7 TRBV6-5 CASSYALVYEQYF TGTGCCAGCAGTTACGCGTTGGTGTACGAGCAGTACTTC
. TRBD1 TRBJ2-2 TRBV30 CAWSRAGGFTGELFF TGTGCCTGGAGTCGGGCAGGGGGCTTCACCGGGGAGCTGTTTTTT
once . TRBJ2-7 TRBV5-8 CASSLSGFGEQYF TGTGCCAGCAGCTTATCTGGGTTTGGCGAGCAGTACTTC
. TRBD2 TRBJ2-7 TRBV15 CATSHSGRALSYEQYF TGTGCCACCAGCCATAGCGGGAGGGCCCTATCCTACGAGCAATACTTC
. TRBD1 TRBJ2-7 TRBV5-4 CACRGQSSYEQYF TGTGCCTGCAGGGGGCAGAGCTCCTACGAGCAGTACTTC
. TRBD2 TRBJ2-2 TRBV14 CASSQESGRLNTGELFF TGTGCCAGCAGCCAAGAGAGCGGGAGGTTGAACACCGGGGAGCTGTTTTTT
. . TRBJ2-3 TRBV7-9 CASRDRGDTQYF TGTGCCAGCAGGGACCGGGGGGATACGCAGTATTTT
. TRBD2 TRBJ2-1 TRBV10-3 CAISTGTSGRDEQFF TGTGCCATCAGCACTGGTACTAGCGGGAGGGATGAGCAGTTCTTC